This T cell receptor beta chain is from a study of blood T cell repertoires in COVID-19. Trimming removed 2 bases from V and 6 bases from J, with 19 bases in between. The CDR3 runs 16 residues. Using immunoSEQ multiplex PCR, the repertoire was profiled, and TCRdb retains in-frame clones only, with some absent. The sample yields roughly 320,000 clones, 65% to 90% seen once. The receptor was derived from a human donor in a cohort sampled during active COVID-19. The chain is built from TRBV23-1 and TRBJ2-5; D perhaps matches TRBD2 (5 bases). TRBV23-1 is an ORF; its function is uncertain. The sample comprised peripheral blood. CDR3 loop: CASSQPSPEGWKTQYF. Written as DNA, the CDR3 is TGCGCCAGCAGTCAACCGTCCCCCGAGGGATGGAAGACCCAGTACTTC.